This TCR beta chain was captured in a study of blood T cell repertoires in COVID-19. About the research overall: Whether acute or convalescent, the COVID-19 samples came from the United States, Italy and Spain.

This CDR3 comprises 14 residues. J lost 6 bases, V lost 6 bases, and 10 bases had no gene match. Germline CDR1 LNHDA, CDR2 SQIVND (reference sequence). Under the authors' procedure: Nucleated cell counts were estimated from reference gene primer amplification. Sequenced by immunoSEQ multiplex PCR; TCRdb stores in-frame clones only, minus some. The V and J calls and the clone size are those of that table, but D and trimming were determined from the DNA. The table lists more than 75,000 clones, roughly 90% of them singletons. The source of this sequence is a man between 45 and 60 years old with COVID-19, enrolled during active disease. The chain carries TRBV19 and TRBJ1-2, with 7 nucleotides matching TRBD1. The sample comprised peripheral blood. The CDR3 sequence: CASSIDRVNHGYTF. In DNA, the CDR3 is TGTGCCAGTAGCATCGACAGGGTGAACCATGGCTACACCTTC.